These 11 T cell receptor beta chains were all obtained from the same sample, sequenced in a study of spatial heterogeneity in lung cancer. From the 5' RACE reads, TCRdb called clonotypes with MiXCR, one entry per CDR3 protein. Counted here are roughly 4,700 distinct CDR3 sequences, roughly 30% occurring once; the ten biggest clones make up around 15%. Stated time point: sample taken at primary tumor resection. These receptors are not linked to any known antigen. Broader study findings: The study found that expanded intratumoral alpha and beta TCR counts tracked tumor mutation counts.

This material consisted of lung tumor tissue, taken at surgery. These receptors were collected from a male donor with early-stage non-small cell lung cancer.

This clonotype was recorded many times. The chain has TRBV4-2 and TRBJ2-2; no clear D. From germline, CDR1 is LGHNA and CDR2 YNFKEQ. This CDR3 is built from 11 residues. With 5 bases removed from V and 6 bases from J, the gap between germline ends came to 4 bases. The CDR3 coding sequence is TGTGCCAGCAGCGAGTCCGGGGAGCTGTTTTTT. Translated: CASSESGELFF.

This clonotype is judged medium-sized (0.01 to 0.1%). V usage is TRBV11-2 and J usage is TRBJ2-7, with 11 bases that match TRBD2. This CDR3 is built from 16 residues. Germline V gives CDR1 SGHAT, CDR2 FQNNGV. J was trimmed by 3 bases and V by 5 bases; bases with no gene match: 9. The CDR3: CASSPTSGGWGYEQYF. The CDR3 DNA reads as TGTGCCAGCAGCCCTACTAGCGGGGGCTGGGGCTACGAGCAGTACTTC.

Note on this clonotype: An end of the junction differs from the germline gene, which may be a read error. The chain is built from TRBV27 and TRBJ1-5; D might be TRBD1 (6 bases). CDR3 length: 15 residues. CDR1 and CDR2 from the germline V gene are MNHEY and SMNVEV (reference sequence). The CDR3: CASRLKLQGSQPQHF. The CDR3 coding sequence is TGTGCCAGCCGTTTAAAATTACAGGGAAGTCAGCCCCAGCATTTT.

The chain carries TRBV4-2 and TRBJ1-4; D perhaps matches TRBD1 (5 bases). From germline, CDR1 is LGHNA and CDR2 YNFKEQ. The CDR3 has 16 amino acids. V was shortened by 1 base and J by 0 bases, with 9 bases between the two germline ends. The CDR3 protein is CASSQVGATTNEKLFF. As DNA, the CDR3 is TGTGCCAGCAGCCAAGTCGGGGCGACAACTAATGAAAAACTGTTTTTT.

In its sample, this clonotype ranks as medium-sized. This sequence joins TRBV7-2 and TRBJ2-5; D tentatively fits TRBD1 or TRBD2 (5 bases each). The CDR3 totals 15 residues. In germline, CDR1 is SGHTA, CDR2 FQGNSA. V lost 5 bases to trimming and J lost 0 bases, with 13 bases between them. The CDR3 spells CASSPQWGYQETQYF. The CDR3 coding sequence is TGTGCCAGCAGCCCGCAATGGGGGTACCAAGAGACCCAGTACTTC.

This chain links TRBV6-4 with TRBJ2-1; no reliable D call. Between the trimmed V and J ends, which lost 7 bases and 7 bases, there was a span of 8 bases. The CDR3 spans 11 residues. Germline CDR1 reads MRHNA; CDR2 reads SNTAGT. The CDR3 reads CASKGGNEQFF. In DNA, the CDR3 is TGTGCCAGCAAGGGTGGGAATGAGCAGTTCTTC.

By its share, this clonotype is medium-sized. This chain connects TRBV6-2 or TRBV6-3 to TRBJ2-7; no clear D gene. Germline V CDR1 and CDR2: MNHEY, SVGEGT. The CDR3 spans 13 residues. V lost 0 bases and J 2 bases, leaving 5 bases between the germline ends. This CDR3 reads CASSYSDTYEQYF. CDR3 coding DNA: TGTGCCAGCAGTTACTCCGACACCTACGAGCAGTACTTC.

In its sample, this clonotype is medium-sized (0.01 to 0.1%). The rearrangement uses TRBV4-1 and TRBJ1-6; the D gene is possibly TRBD1 (6 bases). In germline, CDR1 is MGHRA, CDR2 YSYEKL. The CDR3 runs to 15 residues. Trimming took off 4 bases at V and 10 bases at J, with 17 bases between the two ends. Here the CDR3 reads CASSLGDGGMSPLHF. The CDR3 region has the DNA TGCGCCAGCAGCCTGGGTGATGGGGGCATGTCACCCCTCCACTTT.

This clonotype is termed medium-sized. The chain joins TRBV6-1 to TRBJ1-1, with D unclear. Germline V lookup: CDR1 MNHNS, CDR2 SASEGT. V was trimmed by 7 bases and J by 4 bases, leaving 13 bases between them. The CDR3 is 13 residues long. CDR3 coding DNA: TGTGCCAGCACTAGGACGGAGGGCACTGAAGCTTTCTTT. Translating it yields CASTRTEGTEAFF.

The chain is built from TRBV10-3 and TRBJ2-7, with D possibly being TRBD1 or TRBD2 (5 bases each). The ends were cut back, 3 bases at V and 5 bases at J, with 14 bases in the middle. The CDR3 has 14 residues. CDR1 ENHRY and CDR2 SYGVKD come from the germline V gene. The CDR3 bases are TGTGCCATCAGTGACGGGGCTGGTAAAAACGAGCAGTACTTC. Its translation: CAISDGAGKNEQYF.

This clonotype is medium-sized. The rearrangement joins TRBV12-3 or TRBV12-4 to TRBJ1-6, with TRBD1 matching over 7 bases. V was clipped by 5 bases and J by 9 bases; unmatched bases: 4. The CDR3 loop spans 13 amino acids. CDR3 region: CASSPGGSSPLHF. The DNA for the CDR3 is TGTGCCAGCAGTCCAGGGGGTAGTTCACCCCTCCACTTT.